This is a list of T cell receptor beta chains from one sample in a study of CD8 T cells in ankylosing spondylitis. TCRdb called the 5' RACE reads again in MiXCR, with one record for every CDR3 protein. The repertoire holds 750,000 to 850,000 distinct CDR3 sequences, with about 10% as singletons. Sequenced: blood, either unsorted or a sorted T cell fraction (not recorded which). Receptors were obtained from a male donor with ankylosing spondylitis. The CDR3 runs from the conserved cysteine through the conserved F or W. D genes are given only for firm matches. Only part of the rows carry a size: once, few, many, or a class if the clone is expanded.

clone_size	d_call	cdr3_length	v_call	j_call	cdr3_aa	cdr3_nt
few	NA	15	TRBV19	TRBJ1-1	CASSSGPLGNTEAFF	TGTGCCAGTAGTTCGGGACCGTTGGGTAACACTGAAGCTTTCTTT
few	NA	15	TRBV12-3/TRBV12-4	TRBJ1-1	CASSWAGSRATEAFF	TGTGCCAGCAGTTGGGCGGGATCCCGCGCCACTGAAGCTTTCTTT
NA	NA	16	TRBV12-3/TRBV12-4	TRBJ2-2	CASSLPISWGTGELFF	TGTGCCAGCAGTTTGCCGATAAGTTGGGGCACCGGGGAGCTGTTTTTT
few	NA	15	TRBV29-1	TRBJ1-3	CSVAPSGASGNTIYF	TGCAGCGTTGCCCCCTCTGGGGCCTCTGGAAACACCATATATTTT
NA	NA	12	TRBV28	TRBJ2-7	CASGTHSYEQYF	TGTGCCAGCGGGACACACTCCTACGAGCAGTACTTC
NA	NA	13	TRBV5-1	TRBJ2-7	CASTTQGEDEQYF	TGCGCCAGCACAACCCAGGGAGAGGACGAGCAGTACTTC
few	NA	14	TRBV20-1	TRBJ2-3	CSARFSRGTDTQYF	TGCAGTGCTAGATTCTCGAGGGGAACAGATACGCAGTATTTT
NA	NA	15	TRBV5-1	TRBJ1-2	CASSLEAYVAHGYTF	TGCGCCAGCAGCTTGGAGGCCTACGTCGCCCATGGCTACACCTTC
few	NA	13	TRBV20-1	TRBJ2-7	CSARVGQSYEQYF	TGCAGTGCTAGGGTGGGCCAATCCTACGAGCAGTACTTC
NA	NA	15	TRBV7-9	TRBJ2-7	CASSPITGAFYEQYF	TGTGCCAGCAGCCCTATTACCGGGGCCTTTTACGAGCAGTACTTC
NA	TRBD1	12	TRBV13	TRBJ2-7	CASSYTTGRQYF	TGTGCCAGCAGCTACACGACAGGGCGGCAGTACTTC
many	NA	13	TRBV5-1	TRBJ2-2	CASKADNTGELFF	TGCGCCAGCAAGGCAGACAACACCGGGGAGCTGTTTTTT
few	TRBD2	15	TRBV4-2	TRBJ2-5	CASSPSGGGSETQYF	TGTGCCAGCAGCCCCTCCGGGGGGGGTAGCGAGACCCAGTACTTC
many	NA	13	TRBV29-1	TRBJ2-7	CSVERRLGDEQYF	TGCAGCGTTGAAAGACGGCTAGGCGACGAGCAGTACTTC
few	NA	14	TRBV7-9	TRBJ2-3	CATEGQLSTDTQYF	TGTGCCACGGAGGGACAGCTTAGCACAGATACGCAGTATTTT
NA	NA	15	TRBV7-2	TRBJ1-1	CASSPRRSMNTEAFF	TGTGCCAGCAGCCCCCGACGGAGCATGAACACTGAAGCTTTCTTT
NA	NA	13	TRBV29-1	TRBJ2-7	CSATGILPYEQYF	TGCAGCGCCACGGGCATCCTTCCCTACGAGCAGTACTTC
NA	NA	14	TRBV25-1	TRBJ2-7	CASSINGASYEQYF	TGTGCCAGCAGTATTAACGGGGCCTCCTACGAGCAGTACTTC
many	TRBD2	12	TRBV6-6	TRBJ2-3	CASSFGLAGENF	TGTGCCAGCAGTTTCGGACTAGCGGGAGAAAATTTT
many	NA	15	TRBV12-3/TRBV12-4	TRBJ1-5	CASSRAAGSDQPQHF	TGTGCCAGCAGCCGCGCGGCAGGATCGGATCAGCCCCAGCATTTT
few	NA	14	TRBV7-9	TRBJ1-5	CASSFSGNNQPQHF	TGTGCCAGCAGCTTCTCGGGTAACAATCAGCCCCAGCATTTT
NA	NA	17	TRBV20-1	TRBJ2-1	CSAAGTGRDATGNEQFF	TGCAGTGCTGCAGGTACGGGCCGGGACGCAACGGGTAATGAGCAGTTCTTC
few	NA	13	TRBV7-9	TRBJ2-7	CASSLNSGTEQYF	TGTGCCAGCAGCTTAAATTCTGGGACTGAGCAGTACTTC
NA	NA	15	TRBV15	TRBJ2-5	CATSKVGGPTVTQYF	TGTGCCACCAGCAAAGTAGGGGGACCCACCGTGACCCAGTACTTC
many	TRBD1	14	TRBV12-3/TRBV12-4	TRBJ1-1	CASSHRDRATEAFF	TGTGCCAGCAGTCACCGGGACAGGGCCACTGAAGCTTTCTTT
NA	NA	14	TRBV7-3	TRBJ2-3	CASSLTSLATTQYF	TGTGCCAGCAGCCTGACCTCGCTAGCCACCACGCAGTATTTT
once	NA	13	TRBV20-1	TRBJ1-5	CSARGGLLQPQHF	TGCAGTGCTAGAGGGGGACTTCTTCAGCCCCAGCATTTT
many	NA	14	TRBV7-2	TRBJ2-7	CASSFERLNYEQYF	TGTGCCAGCAGCTTTGAAAGACTCAACTACGAGCAGTACTTC
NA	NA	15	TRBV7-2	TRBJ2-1	CASSIWTAGYNEQFF	TGTGCCAGCAGCATATGGACAGCAGGCTACAATGAGCAGTTCTTC
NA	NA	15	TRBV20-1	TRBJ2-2	CSAKSGTLNTGELFF	TGCAGTGCTAAATCCGGGACTTTGAACACCGGGGAGCTGTTTTTT
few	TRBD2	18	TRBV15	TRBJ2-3	CATSRDRTSGGDTDTQYF	TGTGCCACCAGCAGAGATAGGACTAGCGGGGGAGACACAGATACGCAGTATTTT
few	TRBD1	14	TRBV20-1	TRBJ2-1	CSASRDRAKSEQFF	TGCAGTGCTAGTCGGGACAGGGCAAAAAGTGAGCAGTTCTTC
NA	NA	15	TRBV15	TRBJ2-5	CATSRPDRPQETQYF	TGTGCCACCAGCAGGCCCGACAGGCCCCAAGAGACCCAGTACTTC
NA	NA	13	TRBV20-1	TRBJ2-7	CSGGRTSTYEQYF	TGCAGTGGTGGCCGGACCTCAACCTACGAGCAGTACTTC
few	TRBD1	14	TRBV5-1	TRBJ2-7	CASSLPGGLYEQYF	TGCGCCAGCAGCTTACCAGGGGGTCTCTACGAGCAGTACTTC
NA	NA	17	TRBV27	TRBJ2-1	CASSFSAGPLTYNEQFF	TGTGCCAGCAGTTTCAGCGCGGGGCCGTTAACCTACAATGAGCAGTTCTTC
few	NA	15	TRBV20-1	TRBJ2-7	CSARDQGIMAYEQYF	TGCAGTGCTAGAGATCAGGGAATAATGGCCTACGAGCAGTACTTC
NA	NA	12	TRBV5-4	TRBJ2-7	CASSSADYEQYF	TGTGCCAGCAGCTCGGCGGACTACGAGCAGTACTTC
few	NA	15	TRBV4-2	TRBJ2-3	CASRQELLGGDTQYF	TGTGCCAGCAGGCAAGAACTTCTCGGGGGAGATACGCAGTATTTT
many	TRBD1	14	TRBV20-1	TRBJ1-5	CSARSGGNNQPQHF	TGCAGTGCTAGGTCAGGGGGTAACAATCAGCCCCAGCATTTT
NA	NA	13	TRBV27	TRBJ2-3	CASSTPRTYTQYF	TGTGCCAGCAGTACTCCTCGCACATATACGCAGTATTTT
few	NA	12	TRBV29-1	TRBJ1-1	CSVEEDGYEAFF	TGCAGCGTTGAAGAGGACGGTTATGAAGCTTTCTTT
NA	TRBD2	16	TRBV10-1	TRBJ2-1	CASSEYFGRANNEQFF	TGCGCCAGCAGTGAGTACTTCGGGAGGGCGAACAATGAGCAGTTCTTC
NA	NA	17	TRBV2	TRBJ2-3	CASMPGAGVANTDTQYF	TGTGCCAGCATGCCAGGGGCGGGAGTTGCTAACACAGATACGCAGTATTTT
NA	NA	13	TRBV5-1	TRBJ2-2	CASVWADTGELFF	TGCGCCAGCGTTTGGGCGGACACCGGGGAGCTGTTTTTT
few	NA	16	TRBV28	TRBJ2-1	CASMVVSGSSYNEQFF	TGTGCCAGCATGGTTGTCTCCGGGAGCTCCTACAATGAGCAGTTCTTC
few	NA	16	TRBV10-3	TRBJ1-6	CAISDRGGQVGSPLHF	TGTGCCATCAGTGACAGAGGAGGCCAAGTAGGGTCACCCCTCCACTTT
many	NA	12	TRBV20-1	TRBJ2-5	CSASGGQETQYF	TGCAGTGCTAGCGGGGGACAAGAGACCCAGTACTTC
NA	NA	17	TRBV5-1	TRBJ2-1	CASSLDPVPRPYNEQFF	TGCGCCAGCAGCTTGGATCCGGTCCCTCGCCCCTACAATGAGCAGTTCTTC
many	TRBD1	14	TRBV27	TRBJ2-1	CASLTRQGAYEQFF	TGTGCCAGCCTCACGAGACAGGGGGCGTATGAGCAGTTCTTC
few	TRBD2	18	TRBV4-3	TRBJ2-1	CASSQQGLAGGSYNEQFF	TGCGCCAGCAGCCAACAGGGACTAGCGGGAGGCTCCTACAATGAGCAGTTCTTC
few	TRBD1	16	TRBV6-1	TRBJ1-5	CASRPTGGISNQPQHF	TGTGCCAGCAGACCGACAGGGGGAATCAGCAATCAGCCCCAGCATTTT
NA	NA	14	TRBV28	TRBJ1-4	CASSIQGNSEKLFF	TGTGCCAGCAGTATTCAGGGAAATTCTGAAAAACTGTTTTTT
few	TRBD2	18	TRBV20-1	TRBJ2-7	CSAKPRTSGRARRGEQYF	TGCAGTGCTAAGCCTAGAACTAGCGGGAGGGCCCGCCGGGGCGAGCAGTACTTC
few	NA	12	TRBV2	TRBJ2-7	CASQLQEYEQYF	TGTGCCAGCCAATTACAGGAATACGAGCAGTACTTC
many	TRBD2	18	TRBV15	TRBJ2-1	CATSRSRTSGRGDNEQFF	TGTGCCACCAGCAGAAGCCGGACTAGCGGGAGGGGTGACAATGAGCAGTTCTTC